This is a list of T cell receptor beta chains from one sample in a study of blood T cell repertoires in COVID-19. TCRdb keeps only in-frame clones here, not all; method: immunoSEQ multiplex PCR. The sample has approximately 220,000 clones, roughly 82% seen once. Sequencing was carried out using peripheral blood. The receptors stem from an older woman with acute or convalescent COVID-19. Each CDR3 is given with its conserved first and last residue. A D gene is named only where the DNA matches it firmly. Some rows mark clone size as missing; the rest say once, few, many or name a class of expanded clone.

size,D,J,V,CDR3,DNA
once,TRBD2,TRBJ2-1,TRBV5-4,CASSLGGVGGGAYNEQFF,TGTGCCAGCAGCTTGGGCGGTGTTGGCGGGGGGGCCTACAATGAGCAGTTCTTC
NA,NA,TRBJ2-2,TRBV2,CASFETGELFF,TGTGCCAGCTTCGAGACCGGGGAGCTGTTTTTT
NA,TRBD1,TRBJ2-7,TRBV19,CASSQPTGQGVGEQYF,TGTGCCAGTAGTCAACCGACGGGGCAGGGGGTGGGCGAGCAGTACTTC
NA,NA,TRBJ1-2,TRBV3-1/TRBV3-2,CASSQDRTSVSYGYTF,TGTGCCAGCAGCCAAGACAGGACATCAGTCTCCTATGGCTATACCTTC
NA,TRBD1,TRBJ1-6,TRBV9,CASSWGQGPNSPLHF,TGTGCCAGCAGCTGGGGACAGGGCCCGAATTCACCCCTCCACTTT
NA,TRBD2,TRBJ2-7,TRBV27,CASRGTSHYEQYF,TGTGCCAGCAGAGGGACTAGCCACTACGAGCAGTACTTC
NA,NA,TRBJ1-1,TRBV10-2,CASSEGGTEAFF,TGCGCCAGCAGTGAGGGAGGGACTGAAGCTTTCTTT
NA,NA,TRBJ1-5,TRBV10-2,CASSEGGRSNQPQHF,TGCGCCAGCAGTGAGGGGGGCCGTAGCAATCAGCCCCAGCATTTT
few,TRBD1,TRBJ2-7,TRBV19,CASSWQGAEEQYF,TGTGCCAGTAGTTGGCAGGGGGCGGAAGAGCAGTACTTC
NA,NA,TRBJ1-2,TRBV24-1,CATSDFGTNYGYTF,TGTGCCACCAGTGATTTCGGGACAAACTATGGCTACACCTTC
NA,NA,TRBJ2-3,TRBV6-5,CASSYSMAGGTDTQYF,TGTGCCAGCAGTTACTCGATGGCAGGGGGCACAGATACGCAGTATTTT
NA,TRBD2,TRBJ2-3,TRBV6-4,CASSDGAGGTQYF,TGTGCCAGCAGTGACGGAGCGGGGGGTACGCAGTATTTT
NA,TRBD2,TRBJ2-1,TRBV6-1,CASSEFAGAGGLSEQFF,TGTGCCAGCAGTGAATTCGCAGGAGCGGGGGGGCTCAGTGAGCAGTTCTTC
NA,NA,TRBJ1-5,TRBV27,CASSRGQYSNQPQHF,TGTGCCAGCAGCAGAGGACAGTATAGCAATCAGCCCCAGCATTTT
NA,NA,TRBJ1-1,TRBV7-2,CASSLSRNTEAFF,TGTGCCAGCAGCTTATCCAGGAACACTGAAGCTTTCTTT
NA,TRBD1,TRBJ2-7,TRBV12-3/TRBV12-4,CASSFVTGDEQYF,TGTGCCAGCAGTTTCGTGACAGGGGACGAGCAGTACTTC
NA,NA,TRBJ2-7,TRBV19,CASSIAVGPYEQYF,TGTGCCAGTAGTATCGCAGTGGGCCCCTACGAGCAGTACTTC
NA,NA,TRBJ1-1,TRBV9,CASSVEYPGNTEAFF,TGTGCCAGCAGCGTCGAGTATCCAGGGAACACTGAAGCTTTCTTT